This T cell receptor (beta chain) was obtained from a study of shared clonotypes between healthy human individuals. CDR1 is MNHEY, CDR2 SMNVEV, per germline (reference sequence). This CDR3 is 15 amino acids long. The V and J ends lost 1 base and 3 bases respectively, with 9 bases between them. Method: immunoSEQ multiplex PCR; TCRdb's copy keeps in-frame clones and lacks some. Found here are about 1.1 million clones, 60% to 80% of them singletons; the top ten hold roughly 0.9%. This TCR derives from a man between 18 and 29 years old in good health. Some clones in this sample may be carry-over from other donors' samples. What was sequenced was memory CD4+ T cells from PBMCs. Subset meaning: CD45RA-negative fraction. This chain joins TRBV27 and TRBJ2-2; no definite D call. The CDR3 loop reads CASSLYGVHTGELFF. The CDR3 region has the DNA TGTGCCAGCAGTTTATATGGGGTACACACCGGGGAGCTGTTTTTT.